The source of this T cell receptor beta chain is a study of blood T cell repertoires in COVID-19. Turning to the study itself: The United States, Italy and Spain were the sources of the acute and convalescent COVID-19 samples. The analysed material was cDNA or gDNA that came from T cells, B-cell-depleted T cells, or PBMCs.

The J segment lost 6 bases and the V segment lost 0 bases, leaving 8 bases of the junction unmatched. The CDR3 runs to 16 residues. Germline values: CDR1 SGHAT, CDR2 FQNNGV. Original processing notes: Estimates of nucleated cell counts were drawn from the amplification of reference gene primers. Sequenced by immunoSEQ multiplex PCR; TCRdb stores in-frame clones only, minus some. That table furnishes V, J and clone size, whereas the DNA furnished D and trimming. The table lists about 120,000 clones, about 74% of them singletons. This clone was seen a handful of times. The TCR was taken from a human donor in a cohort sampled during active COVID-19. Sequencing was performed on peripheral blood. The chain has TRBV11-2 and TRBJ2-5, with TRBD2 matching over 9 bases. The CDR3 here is CASSLESPSGTQTQYF. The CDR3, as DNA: TGTGCCAGCAGCTTAGAGAGCCCTAGCGGGACACAGACCCAGTACTTC.